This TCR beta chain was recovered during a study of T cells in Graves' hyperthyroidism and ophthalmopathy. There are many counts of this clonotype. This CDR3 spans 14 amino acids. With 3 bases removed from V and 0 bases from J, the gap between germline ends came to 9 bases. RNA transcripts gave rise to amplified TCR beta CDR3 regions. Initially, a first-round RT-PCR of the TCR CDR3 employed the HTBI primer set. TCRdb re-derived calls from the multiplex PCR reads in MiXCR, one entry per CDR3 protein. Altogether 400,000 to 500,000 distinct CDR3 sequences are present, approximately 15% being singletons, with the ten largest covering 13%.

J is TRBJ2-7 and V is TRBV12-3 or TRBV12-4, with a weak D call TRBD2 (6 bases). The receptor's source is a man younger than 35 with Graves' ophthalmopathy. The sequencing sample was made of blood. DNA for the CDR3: TGTGCCAGCAGTTTCCAGGAGGGCTCCTACGAGCAGTACTTC. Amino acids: CASSFQEGSYEQYF.